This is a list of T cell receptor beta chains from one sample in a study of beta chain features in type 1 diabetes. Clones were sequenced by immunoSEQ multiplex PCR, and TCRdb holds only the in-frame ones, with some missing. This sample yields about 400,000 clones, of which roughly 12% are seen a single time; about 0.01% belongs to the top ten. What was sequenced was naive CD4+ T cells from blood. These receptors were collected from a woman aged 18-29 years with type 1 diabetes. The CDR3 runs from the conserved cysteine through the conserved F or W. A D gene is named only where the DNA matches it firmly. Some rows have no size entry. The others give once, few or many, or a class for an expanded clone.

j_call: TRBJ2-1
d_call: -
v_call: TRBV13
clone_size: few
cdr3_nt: TGTGCCAGCAGCTTACTGTCCAGGAATGAGCAGTTCTTC
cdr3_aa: CASSLLSRNEQFF

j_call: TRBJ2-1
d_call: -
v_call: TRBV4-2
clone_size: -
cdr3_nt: TGTGCCAGCAGCCAACACGGGAGCGCCTACAATGAGCAGTTCTTC
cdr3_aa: CASSQHGSAYNEQFF

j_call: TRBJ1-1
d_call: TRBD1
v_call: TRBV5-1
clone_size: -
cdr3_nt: TGCGCCAGCAGCTTCGGACAGGGACGGACTGAAGCTTTCTTT
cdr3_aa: CASSFGQGRTEAFF

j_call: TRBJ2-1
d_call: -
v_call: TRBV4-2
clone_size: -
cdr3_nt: TGTGCCAGCAGCCAAGATACAGGGACTGAGCAGTTCTTC
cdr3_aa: CASSQDTGTEQFF

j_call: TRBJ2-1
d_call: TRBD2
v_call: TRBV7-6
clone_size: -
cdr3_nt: TGTGCCAGCAGCCAGGGACTAGAGTCCGGGGAGCAGTTCTTC
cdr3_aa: CASSQGLESGEQFF

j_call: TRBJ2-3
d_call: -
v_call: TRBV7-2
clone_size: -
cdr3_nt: TGTGCCAGCAGCTTAGGTCTCCAGCCGACTTTCACAGATACGCAGTATTTT
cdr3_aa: CASSLGLQPTFTDTQYF

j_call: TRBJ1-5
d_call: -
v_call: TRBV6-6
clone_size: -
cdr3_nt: TGTGCCAGCAATCTACCGGGAGATCGGCCCCAGCATTTT
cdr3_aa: CASNLPGDRPQHF

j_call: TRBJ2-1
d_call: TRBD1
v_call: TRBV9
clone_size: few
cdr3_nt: TGTGCCAGCAGCGTAGGCAGGGGGCCCTACAATGAGCAGTTCTTC
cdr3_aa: CASSVGRGPYNEQFF

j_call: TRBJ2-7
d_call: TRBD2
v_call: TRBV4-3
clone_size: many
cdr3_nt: TGCGCCAGCAGCCCAGTAGGGACTAGCGGAACCTACGAGCAGTACTTC
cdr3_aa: CASSPVGTSGTYEQYF

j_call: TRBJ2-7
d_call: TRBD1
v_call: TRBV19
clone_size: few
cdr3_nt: TGTGCCAGTAGTCGGTCAGGGGGATACGAGCAGTACTTC
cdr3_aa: CASSRSGGYEQYF

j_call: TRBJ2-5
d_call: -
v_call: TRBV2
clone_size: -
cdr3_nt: TGTGCCAGCAGTGAGGGCGGGTTGTGGTCCCAGTACTTC
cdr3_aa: CASSEGGLWSQYF

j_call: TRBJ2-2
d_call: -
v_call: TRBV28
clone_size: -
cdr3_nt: TGTGCCAGCAGTCCCTCAACAGGGGAGCTGTTTTTT
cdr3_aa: CASSPSTGELFF

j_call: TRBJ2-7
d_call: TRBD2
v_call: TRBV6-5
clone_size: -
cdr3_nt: TGTGCCAGCAGGGGACTAGCGGGCCACTCCTACGAGCAGTACTTC
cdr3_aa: CASRGLAGHSYEQYF

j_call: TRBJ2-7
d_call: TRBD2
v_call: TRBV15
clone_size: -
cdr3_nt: TGTGCCACCAGCAGAGGAGGGCTAGCGGGAGGAATCGACGAGCAGTACTTC
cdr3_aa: CATSRGGLAGGIDEQYF

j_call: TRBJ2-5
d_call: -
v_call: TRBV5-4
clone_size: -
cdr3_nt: TGTGCCAGCAGCTCTACAGGGTTCGGGGAGACCCAGTACTTC
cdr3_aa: CASSSTGFGETQYF

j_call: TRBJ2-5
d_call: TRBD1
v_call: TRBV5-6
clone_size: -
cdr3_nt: TGTGCCAGCAGCTCGCCGACAGGGGGTGTGGAGACCCAGTACTTC
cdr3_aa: CASSSPTGGVETQYF

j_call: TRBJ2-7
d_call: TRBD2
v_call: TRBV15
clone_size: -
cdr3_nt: TGTGCCACCAGCAGACAGGTAGCGGGGGGGAACGAGCAGTACTTC
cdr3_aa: CATSRQVAGGNEQYF

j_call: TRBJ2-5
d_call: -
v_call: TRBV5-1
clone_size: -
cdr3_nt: TGCGCCAGCAGCTTTTCGGGGGAAGAGACCCAGTACTTC
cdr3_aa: CASSFSGEETQYF

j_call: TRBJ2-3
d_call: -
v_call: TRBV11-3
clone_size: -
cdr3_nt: TGTGCCAGCAGCCATCCAGGGCCAGATACGCAGTATTTT
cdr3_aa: CASSHPGPDTQYF

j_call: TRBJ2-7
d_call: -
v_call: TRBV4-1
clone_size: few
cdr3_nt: TGCGCCAGCAGCCAAGGACTTACAGGGCCCTACGAGCAGTACTTC
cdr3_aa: CASSQGLTGPYEQYF

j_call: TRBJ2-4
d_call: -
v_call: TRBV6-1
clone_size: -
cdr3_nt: TGTGCCAGCAGTGAAGCTGGACAGTTTCGCAAAAACATTCAGTACTTC
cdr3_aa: CASSEAGQFRKNIQYF

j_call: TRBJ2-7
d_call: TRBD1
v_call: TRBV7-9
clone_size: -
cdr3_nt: TGTGCCAGCAGGCCAGGACAGGGGGTCGACGAGCAGTACTTC
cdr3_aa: CASRPGQGVDEQYF

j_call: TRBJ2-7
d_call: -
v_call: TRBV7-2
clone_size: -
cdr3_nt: TGTGCCAGCAGCTTAGTAACCTACGAGCAGTACTTC
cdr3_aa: CASSLVTYEQYF

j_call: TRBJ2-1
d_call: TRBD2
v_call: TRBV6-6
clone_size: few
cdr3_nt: TGTGCCAGCAGTCCCGGGGGGGCGTTTAATGAGCAGTTCTTC
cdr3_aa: CASSPGGAFNEQFF

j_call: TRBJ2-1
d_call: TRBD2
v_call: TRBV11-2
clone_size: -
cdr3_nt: TGTGCCACACGAAGAACAGGGACTAGGCGATACAATGAGCAGTTCTTC
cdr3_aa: CATRRTGTRRYNEQFF

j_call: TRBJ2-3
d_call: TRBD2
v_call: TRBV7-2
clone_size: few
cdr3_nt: TGTGCCAGCAGCCGCCCTAGCCTAGCGGGGAGAGATACGCAGTATTTT
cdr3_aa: CASSRPSLAGRDTQYF

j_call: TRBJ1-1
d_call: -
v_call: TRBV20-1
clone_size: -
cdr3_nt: TGCAGTGCTTATTACACTGAAGCTTTCTTT
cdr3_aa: CSAYYTEAFF

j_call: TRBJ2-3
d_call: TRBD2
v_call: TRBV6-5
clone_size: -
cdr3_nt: TGTGCCAGCACAGCGCGGGAGGGCACAGATACGCAGTATTTT
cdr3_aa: CASTAREGTDTQYF

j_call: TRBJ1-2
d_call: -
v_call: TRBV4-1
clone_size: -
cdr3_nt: TGCGCCAGCAGCCAAGGCCCGGTAAGCGGGCGTAAGGCGGCTGGCTACACCTTC
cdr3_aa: CASSQGPVSGRKAAGYTF

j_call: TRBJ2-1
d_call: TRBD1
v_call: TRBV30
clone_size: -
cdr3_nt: TGTGCCTGGACCAGTGGACAGGGGTACAATGAGCAGTTCTTC
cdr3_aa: CAWTSGQGYNEQFF

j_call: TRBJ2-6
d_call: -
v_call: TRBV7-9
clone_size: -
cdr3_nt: TGTGCCAGCAGCTTAAGCCTACGGGGTTGGCTGGCCAACGTCCTGACTTTC
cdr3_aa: CASSLSLRGWLANVLTF

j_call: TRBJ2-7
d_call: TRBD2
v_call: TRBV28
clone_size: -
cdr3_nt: TGTGCCAGCAGATCACTAGCGGGAGGGCCCAACCCCGGCCACGAGCAGTACTTC
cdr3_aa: CASRSLAGGPNPGHEQYF

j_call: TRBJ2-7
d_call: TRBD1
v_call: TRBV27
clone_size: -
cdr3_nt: TGTGCCAGCAGTAGGGACAGGGGGCAGTACGAGCAGTACTTC
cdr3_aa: CASSRDRGQYEQYF

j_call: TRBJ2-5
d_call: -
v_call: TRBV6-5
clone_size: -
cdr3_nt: TGTGCCAGCAGAAGATCAGGGACTCAAGAGACCCAGTACTTC
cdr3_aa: CASRRSGTQETQYF

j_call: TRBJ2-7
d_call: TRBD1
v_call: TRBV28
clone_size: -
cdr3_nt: TGTGCCAGCAGCCCAAACGACGGGACAGTTTACTTC
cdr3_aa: CASSPNDGTVYF

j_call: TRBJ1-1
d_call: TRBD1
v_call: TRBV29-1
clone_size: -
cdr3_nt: TGCAGCGTTAACAGGGGGACTACTGAAGCTTTCTTT
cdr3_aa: CSVNRGTTEAFF

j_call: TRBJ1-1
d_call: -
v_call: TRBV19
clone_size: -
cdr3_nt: TGTGCCAGTAGTCCAATGGACAGGAACACTGAAGCTTTCTTT
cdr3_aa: CASSPMDRNTEAFF

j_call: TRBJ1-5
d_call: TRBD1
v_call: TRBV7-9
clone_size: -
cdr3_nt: TGTGCCAGCAGCCGGGACAGGGGCCATCAGCCCCAGCATTTT
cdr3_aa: CASSRDRGHQPQHF

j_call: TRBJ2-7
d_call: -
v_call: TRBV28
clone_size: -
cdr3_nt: TGTGCCGCCACGGGGGGCAGGTACGAGCAGTACTTC
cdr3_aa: CAATGGRYEQYF

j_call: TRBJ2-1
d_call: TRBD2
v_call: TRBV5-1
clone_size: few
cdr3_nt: TGCGCCAGCAGCTTGGCGGCTAGCGGGATTCGGCGGGAGCAGTTCTTC
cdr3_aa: CASSLAASGIRREQFF

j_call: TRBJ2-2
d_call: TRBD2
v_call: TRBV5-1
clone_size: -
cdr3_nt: TGCGCCAGCAGCTCGGGGCTAGCGGGCACCGGGGAGCTGTTTTTT
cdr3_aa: CASSSGLAGTGELFF

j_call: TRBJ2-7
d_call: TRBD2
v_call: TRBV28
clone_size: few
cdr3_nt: TGTGCCAGCAGTGTGACTAGCGGGAGCTCCTACGAGCAGTACTTC
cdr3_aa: CASSVTSGSSYEQYF

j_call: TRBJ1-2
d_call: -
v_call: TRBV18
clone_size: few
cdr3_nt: TGTGCCAGCTCAACGGTTTATAACTATGGCTACACCTTC
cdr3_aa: CASSTVYNYGYTF

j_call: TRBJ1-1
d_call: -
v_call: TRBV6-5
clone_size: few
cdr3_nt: TGTGCCAGCAGTTACTCAGGGGGGAACACTGAAGCTTTCTTT
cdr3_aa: CASSYSGGNTEAFF

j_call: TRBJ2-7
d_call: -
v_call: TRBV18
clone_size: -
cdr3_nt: TGTGCCAGCTCACCACGGGAGTACGAGCAGTACTTC
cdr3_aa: CASSPREYEQYF